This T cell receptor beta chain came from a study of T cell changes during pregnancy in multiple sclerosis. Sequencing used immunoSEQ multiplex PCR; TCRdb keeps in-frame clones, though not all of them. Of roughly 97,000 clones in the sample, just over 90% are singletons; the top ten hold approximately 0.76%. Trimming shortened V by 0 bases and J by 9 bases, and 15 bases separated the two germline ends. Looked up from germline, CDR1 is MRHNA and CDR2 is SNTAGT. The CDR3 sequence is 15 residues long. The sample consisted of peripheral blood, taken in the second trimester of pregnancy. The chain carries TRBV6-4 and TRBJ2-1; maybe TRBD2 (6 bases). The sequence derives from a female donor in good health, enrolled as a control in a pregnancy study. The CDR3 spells CASSDSMDGGTEQFF. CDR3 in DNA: TGTGCCAGCAGTGACTCGATGGATGGGGGGACTGAGCAGTTCTTC.